Detailed here is one T cell receptor (beta chain). Profiled with immunoSEQ multiplex PCR; TCRdb holds only in-frame clones, not every one. The sample carries about 36,000 clones, roughly 91% recorded once. The data stem from a study of T cell changes during pregnancy in multiple sclerosis. Trimming at V came to 7 bases and at J to 4 bases, leaving 13 bases not matched to a gene. The CDR3 is 16 amino acids. Looked up from germline, CDR1 is LNHDA and CDR2 is SQIVND (reference sequence). The chain carries TRBV19 and TRBJ1-2, with 9 bases identical to TRBD1. This specimen consisted of CD4+ T cells from peripheral blood mononuclear cells, obtained in the second trimester of pregnancy. This sequence was found in a female donor in good health, enrolled as a control in a pregnancy study. This CDR3 is CASKGTGNTPIYGYTF. The CDR3 region has the DNA TGTGCCAGTAAAGGGACAGGGAATACGCCTATCTATGGCTACACCTTC.